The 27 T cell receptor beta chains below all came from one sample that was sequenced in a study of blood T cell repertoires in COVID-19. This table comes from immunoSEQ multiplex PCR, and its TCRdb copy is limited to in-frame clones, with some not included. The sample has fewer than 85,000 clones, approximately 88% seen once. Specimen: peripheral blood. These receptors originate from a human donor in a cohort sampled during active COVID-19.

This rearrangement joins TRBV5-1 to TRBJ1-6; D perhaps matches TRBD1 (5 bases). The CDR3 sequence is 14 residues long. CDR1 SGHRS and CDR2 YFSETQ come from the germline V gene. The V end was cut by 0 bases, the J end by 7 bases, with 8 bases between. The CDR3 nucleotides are TGCGCCAGCAGCTTGGAGCCAGGGAATTCACCCCTCCACTTT. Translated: CASSLEPGNSPLHF.

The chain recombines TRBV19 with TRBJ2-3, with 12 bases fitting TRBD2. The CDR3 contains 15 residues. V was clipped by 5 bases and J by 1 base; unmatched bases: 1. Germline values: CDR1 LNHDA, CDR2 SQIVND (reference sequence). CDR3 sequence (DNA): TGTGCCAGTAGTTCTAGCGGGGGGGGCACAGATACGCAGTATTTT. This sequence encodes CASSSSGGGTDTQYF.

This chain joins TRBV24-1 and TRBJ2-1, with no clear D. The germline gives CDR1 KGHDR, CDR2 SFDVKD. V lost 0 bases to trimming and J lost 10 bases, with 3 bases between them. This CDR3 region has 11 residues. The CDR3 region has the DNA TGTGCCACCAGTGATTTGCAGGAGCAGTTCTTC. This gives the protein CATSDLQEQFF.

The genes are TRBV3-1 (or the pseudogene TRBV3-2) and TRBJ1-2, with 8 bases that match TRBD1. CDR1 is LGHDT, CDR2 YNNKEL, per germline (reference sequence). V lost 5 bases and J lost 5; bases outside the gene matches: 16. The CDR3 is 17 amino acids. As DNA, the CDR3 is TGTGCCAGCAGCGACCTAGACCAGACAGGGGCATTTTATGGCTACACCTTC. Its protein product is CASSDLDQTGAFYGYTF.

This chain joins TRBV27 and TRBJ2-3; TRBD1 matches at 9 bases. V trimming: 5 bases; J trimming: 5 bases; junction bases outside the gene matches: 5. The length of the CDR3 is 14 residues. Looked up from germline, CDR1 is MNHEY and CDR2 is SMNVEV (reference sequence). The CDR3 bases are TGTGCCAGCAGTCCGGACAGGGGAGTAGATACGCAGTATTTT. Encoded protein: CASSPDRGVDTQYF.

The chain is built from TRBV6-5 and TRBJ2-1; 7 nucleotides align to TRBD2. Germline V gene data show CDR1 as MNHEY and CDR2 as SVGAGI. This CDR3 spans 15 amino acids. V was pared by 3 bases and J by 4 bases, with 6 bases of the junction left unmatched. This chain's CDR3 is CASSYRLADYNEQFF. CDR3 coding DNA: TGTGCCAGCAGTTATAGGCTAGCGGATTACAATGAGCAGTTCTTC.

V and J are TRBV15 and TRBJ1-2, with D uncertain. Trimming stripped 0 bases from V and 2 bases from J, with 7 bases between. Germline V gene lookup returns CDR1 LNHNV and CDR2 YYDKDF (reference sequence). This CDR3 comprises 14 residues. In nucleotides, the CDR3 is TGTGCCACCAGCAGAGATGTCAGGAACTATGGCTACACCTTC. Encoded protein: CATSRDVRNYGYTF. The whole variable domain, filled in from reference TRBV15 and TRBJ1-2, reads DAMVIQNPRYQVTQFGKPVTLSCSQTLNHNVMYWYQQKSSQAPKLLFHYYDKDFNNEADTPDNFQSRRPNTSFCFLDIRSPGLGDTAMYLCATSRDVRNYGYTFGSGTRLTVV.

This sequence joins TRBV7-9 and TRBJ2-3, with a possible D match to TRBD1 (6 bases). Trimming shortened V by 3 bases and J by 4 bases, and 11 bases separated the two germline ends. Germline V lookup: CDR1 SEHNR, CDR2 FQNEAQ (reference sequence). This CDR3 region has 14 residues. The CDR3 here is CASSLGAAADTQYF. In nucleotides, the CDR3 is TGTGCCAGCAGCTTGGGGGCAGCGGCAGATACGCAGTATTTT.

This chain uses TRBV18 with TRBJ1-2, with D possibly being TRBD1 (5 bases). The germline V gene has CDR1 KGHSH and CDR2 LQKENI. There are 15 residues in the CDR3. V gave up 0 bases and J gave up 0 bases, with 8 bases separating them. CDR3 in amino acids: CASSPPGPANYGYTF. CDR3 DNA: TGTGCCAGCTCACCACCGGGGCCTGCTAACTATGGCTACACCTTC.

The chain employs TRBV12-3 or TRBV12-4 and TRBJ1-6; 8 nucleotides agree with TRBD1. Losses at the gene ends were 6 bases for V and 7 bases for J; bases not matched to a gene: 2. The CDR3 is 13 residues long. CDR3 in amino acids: CASSRQGNSPLHF. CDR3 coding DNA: TGTGCCAGCAGCCGACAGGGGAATTCACCCCTCCACTTT.

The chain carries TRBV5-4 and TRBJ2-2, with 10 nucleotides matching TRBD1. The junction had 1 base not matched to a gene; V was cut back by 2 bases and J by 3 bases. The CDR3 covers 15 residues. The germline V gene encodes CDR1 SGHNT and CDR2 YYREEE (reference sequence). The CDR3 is CASSLGTGDTGELFF. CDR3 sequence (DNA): TGTGCCAGCAGCTTAGGGACAGGGGACACCGGGGAGCTGTTTTTT.

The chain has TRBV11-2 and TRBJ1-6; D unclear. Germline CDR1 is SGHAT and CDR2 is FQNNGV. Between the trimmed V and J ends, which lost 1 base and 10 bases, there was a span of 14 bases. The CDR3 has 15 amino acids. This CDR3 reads CASSLVLTKRSPLHF. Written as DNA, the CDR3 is TGTGCCAGCAGCTTAGTATTGACCAAGAGGTCACCCCTCCACTTT.

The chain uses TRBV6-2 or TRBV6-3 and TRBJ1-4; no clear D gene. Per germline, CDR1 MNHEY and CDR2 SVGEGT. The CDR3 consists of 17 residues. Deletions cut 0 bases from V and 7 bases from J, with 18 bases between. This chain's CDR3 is CASSYSIGRAESEKLFF. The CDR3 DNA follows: TGTGCCAGCAGTTACTCGATTGGGCGGGCTGAGTCTGAAAAACTGTTTTTT.

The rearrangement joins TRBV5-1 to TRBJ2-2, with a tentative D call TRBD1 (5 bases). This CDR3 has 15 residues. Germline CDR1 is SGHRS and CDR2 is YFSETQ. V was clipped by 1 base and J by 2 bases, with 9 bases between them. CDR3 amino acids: CASSLYGQNTGELFF. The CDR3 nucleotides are TGCGCCAGCAGCTTGTACGGACAAAACACCGGGGAGCTGTTTTTT.

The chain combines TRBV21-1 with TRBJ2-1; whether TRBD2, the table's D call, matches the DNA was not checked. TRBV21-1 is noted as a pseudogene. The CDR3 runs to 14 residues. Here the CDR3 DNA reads TGTGCCAGCAGCAAAGCGGGGGGGGCTTGTGAGCAGTTCTTC. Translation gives CASSKAGGACEQFF.

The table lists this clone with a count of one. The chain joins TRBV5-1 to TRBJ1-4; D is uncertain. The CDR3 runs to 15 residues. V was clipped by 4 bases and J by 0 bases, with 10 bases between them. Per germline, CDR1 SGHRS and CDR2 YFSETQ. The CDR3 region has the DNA TGCGCCAGCAGCGAGGTCCCAGCAACTAATGAAAAACTGTTTTTT. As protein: CASSEVPATNEKLFF.

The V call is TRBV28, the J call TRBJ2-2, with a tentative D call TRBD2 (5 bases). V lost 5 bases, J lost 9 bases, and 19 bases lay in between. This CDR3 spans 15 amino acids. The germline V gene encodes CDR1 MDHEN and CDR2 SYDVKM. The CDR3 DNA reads TGTGCCAGCAGTCTCGGGGTCCAGAGTCGGTGGGAGCTGTTTTTT. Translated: CASSLGVQSRWELFF.

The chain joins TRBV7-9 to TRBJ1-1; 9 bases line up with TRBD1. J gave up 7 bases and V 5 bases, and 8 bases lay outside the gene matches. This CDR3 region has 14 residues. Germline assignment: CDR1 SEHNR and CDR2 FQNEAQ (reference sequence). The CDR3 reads CASSRETGGSEAFF. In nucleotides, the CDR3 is TGTGCCAGCAGCCGAGAAACAGGGGGCAGTGAAGCTTTCTTT.

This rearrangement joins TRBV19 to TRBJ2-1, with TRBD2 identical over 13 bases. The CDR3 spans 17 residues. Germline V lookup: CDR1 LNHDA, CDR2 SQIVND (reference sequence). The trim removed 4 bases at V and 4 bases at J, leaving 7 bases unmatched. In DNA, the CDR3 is TGTGCCAGTAGTAGCGCCGGGACTAGCGGGAAATACAATGAGCAGTTCTTC. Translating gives CASSSAGTSGKYNEQFF.

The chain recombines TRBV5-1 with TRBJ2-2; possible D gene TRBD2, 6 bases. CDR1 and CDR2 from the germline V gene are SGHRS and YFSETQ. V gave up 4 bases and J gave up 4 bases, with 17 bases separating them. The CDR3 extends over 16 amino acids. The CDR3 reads CASSPEREWGTGELFF. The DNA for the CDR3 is TGCGCCAGCAGCCCGGAACGGGAGTGGGGCACCGGGGAGCTGTTTTTT.

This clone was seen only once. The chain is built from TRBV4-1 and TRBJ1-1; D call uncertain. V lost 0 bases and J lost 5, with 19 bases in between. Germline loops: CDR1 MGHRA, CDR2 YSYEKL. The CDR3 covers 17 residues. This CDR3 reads CASSQDLYGTTETEAFF. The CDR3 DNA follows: TGCGCCAGCAGCCAAGATTTATACGGAACGACGGAGACTGAAGCTTTCTTT.

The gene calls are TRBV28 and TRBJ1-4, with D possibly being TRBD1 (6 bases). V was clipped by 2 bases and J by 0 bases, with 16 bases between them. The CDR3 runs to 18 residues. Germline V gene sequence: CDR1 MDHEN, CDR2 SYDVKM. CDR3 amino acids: CASSLIRQDFATNEKLFF. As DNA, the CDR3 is TGTGCCAGCAGTTTAATCCGACAGGATTTTGCAACTAATGAAAAACTGTTTTTT.

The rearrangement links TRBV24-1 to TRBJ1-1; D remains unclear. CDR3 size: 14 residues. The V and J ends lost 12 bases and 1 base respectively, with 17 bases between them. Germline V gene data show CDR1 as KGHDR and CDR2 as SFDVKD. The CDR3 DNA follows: TGTGCCTCTCGGGCCCAACTAGGGAACACTGAAGCTTTCTTT. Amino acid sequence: CASRAQLGNTEAFF.

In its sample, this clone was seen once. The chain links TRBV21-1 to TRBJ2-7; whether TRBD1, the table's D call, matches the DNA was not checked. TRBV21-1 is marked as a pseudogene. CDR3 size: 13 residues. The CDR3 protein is CASSSNRQHEQYF. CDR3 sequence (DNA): TGTGCCAGCAGCTCGAACCGACAGCACGAGCAGTACTTC.

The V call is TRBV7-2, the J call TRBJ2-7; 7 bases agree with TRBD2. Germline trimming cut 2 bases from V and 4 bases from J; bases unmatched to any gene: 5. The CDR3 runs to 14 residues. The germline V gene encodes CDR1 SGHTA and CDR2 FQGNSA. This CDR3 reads CASSLWLAEYEQYF. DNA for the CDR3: TGTGCCAGCAGCTTATGGCTAGCGGAATACGAGCAGTACTTC.

In DNA, the CDR3 is TGTGCCAGCAGCCCCGAGGCCGGGGAGCTGTTTTTT. Its translation is CASSPEAGELFF. The chain links TRBV7-3 to TRBJ2-2; D gene uncertain. Trimming removed 5 bases at V and 6 bases at J, with 7 bases between. The CDR3 runs to 12 residues. CDR1 SGHTA and CDR2 FQGTGA come from the germline V gene.

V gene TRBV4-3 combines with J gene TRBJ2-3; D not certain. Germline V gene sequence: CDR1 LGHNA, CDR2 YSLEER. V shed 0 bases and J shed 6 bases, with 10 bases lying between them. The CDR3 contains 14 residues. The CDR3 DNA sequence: TGCGCCAGCAGCCAAGAGGAGAGTTGGGATACGCAGTATTTT. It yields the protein CASSQEESWDTQYF.